This T cell receptor beta chain was retrieved from a study of blood T cells in healthy people across ages. Findings and caveats of the study: Significant beta diversity loss was already apparent by age 40, declining roughly linearly. Researchers said unsorted PBMCs prevented a conclusive naive versus antigen-experienced comparison.

For the second PCR, which ran for about 6 to 11 cycles, a sample-barcoded 5' primer and a J-beta primer mix were used. One entry per CDR3 protein, called by TCRdb with MiXCR from the 5' RACE reads. The sample shows approximately 800,000 distinct CDR3 sequences, approximately 55% of them seen only once. This clonotype came up a few times. Its antigen is still unknown. Germline CDR1 is SGHDT and CDR2 is YYEEEE. The CDR3 length is 11 residues. Trimming stripped 10 bases from V and 8 bases from J, with 13 bases between. The gene calls are TRBV5-6 and TRBJ2-1; unclear D gene. This TCR derives from an elderly man in good health. Sequencing was performed on blood. The CDR3 nucleotides read TGTGCCCCCCGCCCGGGTGATGAGCAGTTCTTC. This codes for CAPRPGDEQFF.